This TCR beta chain was recorded in a study of monozygotic twins with inflammatory bowel disease. CDR3 length: 14 residues. CDR1 and CDR2 from the germline V gene are SGHTA and FQGNSA. After re-calling the 5' RACE reads, TCRdb lists one entry per CDR3 protein, DNA absent. Its table lists about 210,000 distinct CDR3 sequences. The chain is built from TRBV7-2 and TRBJ1-1. This TCR was recovered from a human donor with ulcerative colitis or Crohn's disease, or a healthy co-twin of an affected twin (not recorded which). The sample taken for sequencing was blood. The CDR3: CASTPTYMNTEAFF.